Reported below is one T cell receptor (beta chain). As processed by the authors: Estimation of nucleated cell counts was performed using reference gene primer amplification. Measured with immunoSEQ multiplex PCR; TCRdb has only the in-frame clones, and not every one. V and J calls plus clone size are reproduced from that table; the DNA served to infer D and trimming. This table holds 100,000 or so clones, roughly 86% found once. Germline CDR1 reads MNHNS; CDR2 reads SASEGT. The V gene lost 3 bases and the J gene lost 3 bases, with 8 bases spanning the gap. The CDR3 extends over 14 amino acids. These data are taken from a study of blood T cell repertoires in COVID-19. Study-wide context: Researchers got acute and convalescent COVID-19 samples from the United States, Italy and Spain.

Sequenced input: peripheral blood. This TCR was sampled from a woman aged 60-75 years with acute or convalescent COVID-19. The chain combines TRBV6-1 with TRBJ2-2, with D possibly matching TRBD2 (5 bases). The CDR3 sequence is CASSEFGDTGELFF. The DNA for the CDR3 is TGTGCCAGCAGTGAGTTCGGGGACACCGGGGAGCTGTTTTTT.